The clone carrying this T cell receptor beta chain was seen just once. Its cognate antigen is unknown. When the RNA was reverse transcribed, random hexamers were used with an input of roughly 0.5 to 1 ug. Amplification of TCR beta CDR3 was carried out by immunoSEQ multiplex PCR, which covered 54 Vbeta and 13 Jbeta segments. MiXCR, applied by TCRdb to the immunoSEQ multiplex PCR reads, yields one record per CDR3 protein. The data contain more than 150,000 distinct CDR3 sequences, about 94% of them singletons. The data were taken from a study of CD8 T cells in Susac syndrome. CDR1 MNHEY and CDR2 SVGEGT come from the germline V gene. The germline V and J ends were trimmed by 5 bases and 3 bases, with 11 bases remaining between them. The CDR3 is made up of 14 amino acids. Overall study findings and caveats: The study conceded that relatively few individuals underwent its TCR sequencing and HLA analysis.

Purification of the CD8+ and CD4+ T cells relied on negative isolation, and TEMRA cells underwent FACS enrichment. The clonotype was recovered from a human donor with multiple sclerosis. This chain uses TRBV6-2 or TRBV6-3 with TRBJ1-5; D not resolved. The sample was CD8+ T cells from PBMCs. The CDR3 here is CASSRPFPNQPQHF. CDR3 sequence (DNA): TGTGCCAGCAGTAGGCCTTTCCCCAATCAGCCCCAGCATTTT.